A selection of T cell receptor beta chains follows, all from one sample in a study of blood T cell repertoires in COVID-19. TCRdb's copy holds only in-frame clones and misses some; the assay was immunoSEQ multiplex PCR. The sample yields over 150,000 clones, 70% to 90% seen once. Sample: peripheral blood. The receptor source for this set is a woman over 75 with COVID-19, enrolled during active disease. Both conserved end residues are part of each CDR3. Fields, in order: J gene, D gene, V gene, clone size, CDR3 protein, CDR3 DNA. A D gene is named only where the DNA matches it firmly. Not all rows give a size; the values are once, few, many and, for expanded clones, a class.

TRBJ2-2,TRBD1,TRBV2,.,CASTTTGANTGELFF,TGTGCCAGCACCACGACAGGGGCGAACACCGGGGAGCTGTTTTTT
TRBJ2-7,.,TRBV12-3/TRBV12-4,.,CASSDRYEQYF,TGTGCCAGCAGTGACAGATACGAGCAGTACTTC
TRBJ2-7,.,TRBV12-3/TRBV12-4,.,CASRAGSSYEQYF,TGTGCCAGCAGAGCGGGTAGTTCCTACGAGCAGTACTTC
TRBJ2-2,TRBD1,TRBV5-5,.,CASSRDPRGPTGELFF,TGTGCCAGCAGCCGCGACCCCAGGGGGCCCACCGGGGAGCTGTTTTTT
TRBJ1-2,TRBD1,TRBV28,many,CASEPPRGRGNGYTF,TGTGCCAGCGAACCTCCGAGGGGCAGGGGGAATGGCTACACCTTC
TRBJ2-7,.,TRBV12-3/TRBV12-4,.,CASTASGFYEQYF,TGTGCCAGCACCGCCTCGGGGTTTTACGAGCAGTACTTC
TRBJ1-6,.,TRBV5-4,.,CASSLSGIPVSPLHF,TGTGCCAGCAGCCTAAGCGGCATTCCTGTTTCACCCCTCCACTTT
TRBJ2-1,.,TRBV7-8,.,CASSLVGFGSITYNEQFF,TGTGCCAGCAGCTTAGTGGGTTTCGGGAGTATCACCTACAATGAGCAGTTCTTC
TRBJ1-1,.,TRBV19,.,CASSNTNTEAFF,TGTGCCAGTAGTAACACGAACACTGAAGCTTTCTTT
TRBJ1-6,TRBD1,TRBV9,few,CASSVEGTGGNSPLHF,TGTGCCAGCAGCGTAGAGGGGACAGGCGGTAATTCACCCCTCCACTTT
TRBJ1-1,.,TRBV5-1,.,CASTPVGGGGTEAFF,TGCGCCAGCACCCCGGTGGGGGGAGGCGGCACTGAAGCTTTCTTT
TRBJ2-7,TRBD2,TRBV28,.,CASSFQAGGGSSYEQYF,TGTGCCAGCAGTTTTCAGGCGGGAGGGGGGAGCTCCTACGAGCAGTACTTC
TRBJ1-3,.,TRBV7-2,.,CASSLKIEAGNTIYF,TGTGCCAGCAGCTTGAAAATTGAGGCTGGAAACACCATATATTTT
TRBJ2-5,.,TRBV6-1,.,CASSVLEGTQYF,TGTGCCAGCAGTGTACTAGAGGGGACCCAGTACTTC
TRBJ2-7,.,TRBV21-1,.,CASSVGTGSDEQYF,.
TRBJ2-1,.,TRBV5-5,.,CASSLPGVDEQFF,TGTGCCAGCAGCTTGCCGGGGGTGGATGAGCAGTTCTTC
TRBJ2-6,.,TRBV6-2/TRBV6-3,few,CASSYRKGNPSGANVLTF,TGTGCCAGCAGTTACAGAAAGGGGAACCCCTCTGGGGCCAACGTCCTGACTTTC
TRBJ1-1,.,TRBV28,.,CASSSGRTEAFF,TGTGCCAGCAGTTCAGGGAGGACTGAAGCTTTCTTT
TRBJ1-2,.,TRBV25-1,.,CASSQGSRYGYTF,TGTGCCAGCAGCCAGGGGTCACGGTATGGCTACACCTTC
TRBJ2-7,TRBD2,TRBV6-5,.,CASSRLAGAQIEQYF,TGTGCCAGCAGTCGGCTAGCGGGAGCACAGATCGAGCAGTACTTC
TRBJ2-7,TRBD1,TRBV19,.,CASSIGTGPYEQYF,TGTGCCAGTAGTATCGGGACAGGGCCCTACGAGCAGTACTTC
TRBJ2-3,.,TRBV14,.,CASSQGSSNVADTQYF,TGTGCCAGCAGCCAAGGGAGTTCGAATGTTGCAGATACGCAGTATTTT
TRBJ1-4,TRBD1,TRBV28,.,CASSLDRGTNEKLFF,TGTGCCAGCAGCCTCGACAGGGGTACTAATGAAAAACTGTTTTTT
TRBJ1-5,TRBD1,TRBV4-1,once,CASSRGDRGANQPQHF,TGCGCCAGCAGCCGCGGGGACAGGGGGGCCAATCAGCCCCAGCATTTT
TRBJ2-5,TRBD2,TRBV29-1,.,CSPVSDGGRGETQYF,TGCAGCCCCGTTAGTGACGGCGGGAGAGGAGAGACCCAGTACTTC
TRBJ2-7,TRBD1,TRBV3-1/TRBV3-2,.,CASSRTGGADDYEQYF,TGTGCCAGCAGTCGGACAGGGGGCGCAGATGACTACGAGCAGTACTTC
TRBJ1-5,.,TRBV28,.,CASSLLDTVPNQPQHF,TGTGCCAGCAGTTTACTCGATACAGTCCCCAATCAGCCCCAGCATTTT
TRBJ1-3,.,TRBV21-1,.,CANTDQGEPGNTIYF,TGTGCCAATACTGATCAGGGGGAACCTGGAAACACCATATATTTT
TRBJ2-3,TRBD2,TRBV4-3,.,CASSQDNLLAGAVGTDTQYF,TGCGCCAGCAGCCAAGATAATTTGCTAGCGGGAGCGGTAGGCACAGATACGCAGTATTTT
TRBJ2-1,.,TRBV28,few,CATWSGVYNEQFF,TGTGCCACCTGGAGCGGAGTTTACAATGAGCAGTTCTTC
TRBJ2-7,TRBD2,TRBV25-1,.,CASSEASGSYEQYF,TGTGCCAGCAGTGAGGCTAGCGGGTCCTACGAGCAGTACTTC
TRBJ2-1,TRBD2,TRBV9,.,CASSVGSRERYNEQFF,TGTGCCAGCAGCGTAGGGTCGCGGGAGAGGTACAATGAGCAGTTCTTC
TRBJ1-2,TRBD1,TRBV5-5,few,CASSFGGTGLLDTF,TGTGCCAGCAGCTTCGGTGGGACAGGGCTTCTCGACACCTTC
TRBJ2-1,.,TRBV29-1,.,CSVSKGGNEQFF,TGCAGCGTTTCTAAGGGCGGGAATGAGCAGTTCTTC
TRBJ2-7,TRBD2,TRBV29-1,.,CSGSSGSGVGEQYF,TGCAGCGGATCTAGCGGGAGTGGCGTTGGCGAGCAGTACTTC
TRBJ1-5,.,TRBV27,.,CASSLSTVSNQPQHF,TGTGCCAGCAGTTTATCGACAGTTAGCAATCAGCCCCAGCATTTT
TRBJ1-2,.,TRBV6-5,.,CASRFAGYGYTF,TGTGCCAGCAGATTTGCGGGGTATGGCTACACCTTC
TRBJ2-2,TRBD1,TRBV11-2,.,CASSPRDRATGELFF,TGTGCCAGCAGCCCCCGGGACAGGGCCACCGGGGAGCTGTTTTTT
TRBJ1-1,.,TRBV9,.,CASSLTLGGLNTEAFF,TGTGCCAGCAGCCTTACCCTTGGGGGGTTGAACACTGAAGCTTTCTTT
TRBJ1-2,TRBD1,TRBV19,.,CASSTIDRADYGYTF,TGTGCCAGTAGTACTATTGACAGGGCGGACTATGGCTACACCTTC
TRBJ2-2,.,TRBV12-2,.,CASRSDYLRLNTGELFF,TGTGCAAGTCGCTCTGACTACCTAAGGCTGAACACCGGGGAGCTGTTTTTT
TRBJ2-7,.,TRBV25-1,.,CASSEYGGYEQYF,TGTGCCAGCAGTGAATATGGGGGGTACGAGCAGTACTTC
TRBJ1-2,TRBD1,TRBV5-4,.,CASSPPGTGALGYTF,TGTGCCAGCAGCCCGCCCGGGACAGGGGCCTTGGGCTACACCTTC
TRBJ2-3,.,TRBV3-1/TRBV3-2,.,CASSFPPGSQPYTDTQYF,TGTGCCAGCAGCTTCCCCCCCGGGTCGCAGCCATATACAGATACGCAGTATTTT
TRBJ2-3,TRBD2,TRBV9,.,CASSATSGLDTQYF,TGTGCCAGCAGTGCGACTAGCGGGCTAGATACGCAGTATTTT
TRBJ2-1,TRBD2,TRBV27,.,CASSLRQGLAGVEQFF,TGTGCCAGCAGTTTAAGGCAGGGACTAGCGGGAGTCGAGCAGTTCTTC
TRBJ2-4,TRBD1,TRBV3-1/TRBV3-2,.,CASSQLTGIKNIQYF,TGTGCCAGCAGCCAGCTGACAGGGATCAAAAACATTCAGTACTTC
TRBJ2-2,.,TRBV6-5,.,CASRTGNTGELFF,TGTGCCAGCAGGACAGGAAACACCGGGGAGCTGTTTTTT
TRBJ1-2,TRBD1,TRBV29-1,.,CSVPTGDHYGYTF,TGCAGCGTCCCGACAGGGGATCACTATGGCTACACCTTC
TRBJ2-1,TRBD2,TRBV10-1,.,CASSDIVSGVNNDEQFF,TGCGCCAGCAGTGATATAGTGAGCGGGGTCAACAATGATGAGCAGTTCTTC
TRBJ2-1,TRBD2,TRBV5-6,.,CASSYLLAGVLNEQFF,TGTGCCAGCAGCTACCTACTAGCGGGAGTTTTAAATGAGCAGTTCTTC
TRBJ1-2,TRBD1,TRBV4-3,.,CASSHLQGANYGYTF,TGCGCCAGCAGCCACTTACAGGGGGCTAACTATGGCTACACCTTC
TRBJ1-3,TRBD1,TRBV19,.,CASKDRQLRAVDTIYF,TGTGCCAGTAAGGACAGGCAGCTCCGAGCCGTAGACACCATATATTTT
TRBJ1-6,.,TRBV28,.,CASRVLNSPLHF,TGTGCCAGCAGGGTCCTAAATTCACCCCTCCACTTT
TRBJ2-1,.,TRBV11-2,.,CASSFLRSSYNEQFF,TGTGCCAGCAGCTTTCTGCGGAGCTCCTACAATGAGCAGTTCTTC
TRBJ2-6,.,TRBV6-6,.,CASNPWGRGANVLTF,TGTGCCAGCAACCCCTGGGGCCGGGGGGCCAACGTCCTGACTTTC
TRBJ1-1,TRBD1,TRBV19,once,CASSKTGDTEAFF,TGTGCCAGTAGTAAGACAGGGGACACTGAAGCTTTCTTT
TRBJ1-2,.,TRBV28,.,CASGLNRDQGYTF,TGTGCCAGCGGACTCAACAGGGATCAAGGCTACACCTTC
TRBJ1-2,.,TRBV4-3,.,CASSQEVGGHGGYTF,TGCGCCAGCAGCCAAGAGGTTGGGGGACATGGTGGCTACACCTTC
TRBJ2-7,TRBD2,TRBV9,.,CASSVGSGGYEQYF,TGTGCCAGCAGCGTAGGATCGGGGGGCTACGAGCAGTACTTC